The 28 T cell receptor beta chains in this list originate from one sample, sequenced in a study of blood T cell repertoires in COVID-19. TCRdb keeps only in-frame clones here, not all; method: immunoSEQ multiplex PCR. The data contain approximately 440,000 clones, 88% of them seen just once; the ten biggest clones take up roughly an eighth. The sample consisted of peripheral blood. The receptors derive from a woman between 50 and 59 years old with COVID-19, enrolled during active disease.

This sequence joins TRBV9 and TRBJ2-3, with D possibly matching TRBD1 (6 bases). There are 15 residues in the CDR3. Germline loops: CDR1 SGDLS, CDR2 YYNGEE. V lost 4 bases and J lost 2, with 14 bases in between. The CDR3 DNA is TGTGCCAGCAGCCTACAGGGATCCCACACAGATACGCAGTATTTT. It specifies CASSLQGSHTDTQYF. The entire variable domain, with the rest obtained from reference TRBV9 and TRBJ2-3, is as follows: DSGVTQTPKHLITATGQRVTLRCSPRSGDLSVYWYQQSLDQGLQFLIQYYNGEERAKGNILERFSAQQFPDLHSELNLSSLELGDSALYFCASSLQGSHTDTQYFGPGTRLTVL.

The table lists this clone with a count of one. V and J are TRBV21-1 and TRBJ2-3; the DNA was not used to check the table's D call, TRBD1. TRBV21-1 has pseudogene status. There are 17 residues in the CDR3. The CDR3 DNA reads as TGTGCCAGCAGCCCTCTCGGACAGGGCACTAGCACAGATACGCAGTATTTT. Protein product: CASSPLGQGTSTDTQYF.

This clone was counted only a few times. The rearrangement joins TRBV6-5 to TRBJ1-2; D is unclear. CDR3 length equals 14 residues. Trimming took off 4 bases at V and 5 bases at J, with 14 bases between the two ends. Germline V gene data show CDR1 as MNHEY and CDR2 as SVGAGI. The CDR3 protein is CASSLSQASYGYTF. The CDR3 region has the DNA TGTGCCAGCAGTTTAAGTCAGGCTTCGTATGGCTACACCTTC.

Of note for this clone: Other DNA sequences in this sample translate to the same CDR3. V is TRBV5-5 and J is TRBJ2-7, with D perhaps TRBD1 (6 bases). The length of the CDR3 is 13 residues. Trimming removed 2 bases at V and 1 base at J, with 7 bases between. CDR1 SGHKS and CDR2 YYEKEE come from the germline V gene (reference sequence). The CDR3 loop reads CASSFTGSYEQYF. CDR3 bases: TGTGCCAGCAGCTTCACAGGGTCCTACGAGCAGTACTTC.

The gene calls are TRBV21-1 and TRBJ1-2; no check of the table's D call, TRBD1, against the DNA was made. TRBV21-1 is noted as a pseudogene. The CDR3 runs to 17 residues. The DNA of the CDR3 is TGTGCCAGCAGCCTACCCGGACAGGGCGCCTTATTCTATGGCTACACCTTC. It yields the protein CASSLPGQGALFYGYTF.

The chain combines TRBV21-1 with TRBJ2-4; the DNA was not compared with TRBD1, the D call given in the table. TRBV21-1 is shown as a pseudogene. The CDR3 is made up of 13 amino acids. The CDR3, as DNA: TGTGCCAGCAGCAACAGGGATGAAAACATTCAGTACTTC. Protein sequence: CASSNRDENIQYF.

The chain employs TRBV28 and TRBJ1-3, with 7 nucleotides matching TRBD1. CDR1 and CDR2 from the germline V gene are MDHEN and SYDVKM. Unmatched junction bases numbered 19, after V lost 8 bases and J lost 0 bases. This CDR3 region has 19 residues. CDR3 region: CASGRPGQADLHSGNTIYF. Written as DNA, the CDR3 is TGTGCCAGCGGACGCCCCGGACAGGCCGACCTACACTCTGGAAACACCATATATTTT.

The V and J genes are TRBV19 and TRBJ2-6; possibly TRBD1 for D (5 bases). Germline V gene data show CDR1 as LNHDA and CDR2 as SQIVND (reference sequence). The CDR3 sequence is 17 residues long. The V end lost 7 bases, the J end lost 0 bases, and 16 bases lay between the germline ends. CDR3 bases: TGTGCCAGTACATCCAGGGCCTCACTCTCTGGGGCCAACGTCCTGACTTTC. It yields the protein CASTSRASLSGANVLTF. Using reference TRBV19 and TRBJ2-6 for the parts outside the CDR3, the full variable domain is DGGITQSPKYLFRKEGQNVTLSCEQNLNHDAMYWYRQDPGQGLRLIYYSQIVNDFQKGDIAEGYSVSREKKESFPLTVTSAQKNPTAFYLCASTSRASLSGANVLTFGAGSRLTVL.

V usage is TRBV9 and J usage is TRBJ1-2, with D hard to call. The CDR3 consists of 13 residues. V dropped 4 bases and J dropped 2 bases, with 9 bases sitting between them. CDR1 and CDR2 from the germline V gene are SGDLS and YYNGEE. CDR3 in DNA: TGTGCCAGCAGCCCCCGACTGAACTATGGCTACACCTTC. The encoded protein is CASSPRLNYGYTF.

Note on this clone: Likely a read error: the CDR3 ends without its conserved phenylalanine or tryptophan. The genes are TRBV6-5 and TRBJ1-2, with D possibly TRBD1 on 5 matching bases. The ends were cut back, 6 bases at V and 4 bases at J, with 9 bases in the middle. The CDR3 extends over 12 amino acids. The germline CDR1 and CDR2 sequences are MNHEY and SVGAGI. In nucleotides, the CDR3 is TGTGCCAGCAGCCAGACAGCCTATGGCTACACCCTC. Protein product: CASSQTAYGYTL.

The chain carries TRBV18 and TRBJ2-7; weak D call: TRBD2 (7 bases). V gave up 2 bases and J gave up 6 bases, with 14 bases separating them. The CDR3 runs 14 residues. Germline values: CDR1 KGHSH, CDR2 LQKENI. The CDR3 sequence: CASSPGRGGGEQYF. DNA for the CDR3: TGTGCCAGCTCACCAGGCAGGGGCGGGGGCGAGCAGTACTTC.

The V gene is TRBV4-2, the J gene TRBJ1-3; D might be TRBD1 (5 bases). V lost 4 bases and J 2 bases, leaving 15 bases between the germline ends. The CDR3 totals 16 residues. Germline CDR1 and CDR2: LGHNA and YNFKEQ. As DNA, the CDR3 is TGTGCCAGCAGCCCCGAAGGGACTAAGGCTGGAAACACCATATATTTT. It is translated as CASSPEGTKAGNTIYF.

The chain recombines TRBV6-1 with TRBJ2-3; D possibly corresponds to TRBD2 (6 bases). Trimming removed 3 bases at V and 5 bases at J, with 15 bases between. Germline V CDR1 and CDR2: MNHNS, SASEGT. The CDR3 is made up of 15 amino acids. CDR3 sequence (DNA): TGTGCCAGCAGTGATGGGGCGGAGGGACTAGATACGCAGTATTTT. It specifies CASSDGAEGLDTQYF.

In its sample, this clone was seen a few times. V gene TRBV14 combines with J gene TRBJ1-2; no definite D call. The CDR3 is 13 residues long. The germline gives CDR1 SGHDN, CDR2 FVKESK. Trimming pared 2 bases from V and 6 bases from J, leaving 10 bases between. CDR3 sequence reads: CASSQRLVHGYTF. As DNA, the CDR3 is TGTGCCAGCAGCCAACGGTTGGTCCATGGCTACACCTTC.

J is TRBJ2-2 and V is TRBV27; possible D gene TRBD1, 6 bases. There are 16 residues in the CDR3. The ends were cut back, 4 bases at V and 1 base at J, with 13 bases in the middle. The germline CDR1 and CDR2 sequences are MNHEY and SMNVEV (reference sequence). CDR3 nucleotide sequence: TGTGCCAGCAGTTCCCCGGACAGAGAGAACACCGGGGAGCTGTTTTTT. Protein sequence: CASSSPDRENTGELFF.

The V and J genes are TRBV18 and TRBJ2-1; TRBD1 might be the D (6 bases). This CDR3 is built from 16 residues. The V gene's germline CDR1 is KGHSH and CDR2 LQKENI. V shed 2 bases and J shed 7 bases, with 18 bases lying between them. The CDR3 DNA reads TGTGCCAGCTCACCAATCAGACAGGTTACGGGGAATGAGCAGTTCTTC. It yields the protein CASSPIRQVTGNEQFF. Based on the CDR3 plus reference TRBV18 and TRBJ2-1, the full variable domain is NAGVMQNPRHLVRRRGQEARLRCSPMKGHSHVYWYRQLPEEGLKFMVYLQKENIIDESGMPKERFSAEFPKEGPSILRIQQVVRGDSAAYFCASSPIRQVTGNEQFFGPGTRLTVL.

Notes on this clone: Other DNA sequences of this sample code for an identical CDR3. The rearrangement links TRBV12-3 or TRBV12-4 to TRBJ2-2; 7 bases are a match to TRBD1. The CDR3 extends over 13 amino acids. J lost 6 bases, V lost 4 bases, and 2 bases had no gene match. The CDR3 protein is CASSSTGAGELFF. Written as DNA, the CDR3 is TGTGCCAGCAGTTCAACAGGGGCCGGGGAGCTGTTTTTT.

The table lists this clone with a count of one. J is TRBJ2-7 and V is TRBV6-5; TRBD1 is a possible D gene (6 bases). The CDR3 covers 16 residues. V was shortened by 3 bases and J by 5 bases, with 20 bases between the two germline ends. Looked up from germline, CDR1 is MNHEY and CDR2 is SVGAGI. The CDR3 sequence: CASSYTSDSRVDEQYF. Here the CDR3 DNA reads TGTGCCAGCAGTTATACTTCGGACAGCCGGGTGGACGAGCAGTACTTC.

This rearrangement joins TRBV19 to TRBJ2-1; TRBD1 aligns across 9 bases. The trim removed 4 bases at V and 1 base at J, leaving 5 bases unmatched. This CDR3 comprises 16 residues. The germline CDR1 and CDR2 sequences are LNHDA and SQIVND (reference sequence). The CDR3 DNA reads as TGTGCCAGTAGTAGGGAGACAGGGGGATCCTACAATGAGCAGTTCTTC. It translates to CASSRETGGSYNEQFF. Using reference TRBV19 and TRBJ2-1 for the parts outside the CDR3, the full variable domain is DGGITQSPKYLFRKEGQNVTLSCEQNLNHDAMYWYRQDPGQGLRLIYYSQIVNDFQKGDIAEGYSVSREKKESFPLTVTSAQKNPTAFYLCASSRETGGSYNEQFFGPGTRLTVL.

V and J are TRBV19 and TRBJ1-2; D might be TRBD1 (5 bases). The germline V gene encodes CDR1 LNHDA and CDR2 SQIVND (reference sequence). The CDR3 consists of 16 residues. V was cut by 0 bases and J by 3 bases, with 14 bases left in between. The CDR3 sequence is CASSIDLGLDYYGYTF. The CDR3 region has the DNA TGTGCCAGTAGTATAGATCTGGGACTCGACTACTATGGCTACACCTTC. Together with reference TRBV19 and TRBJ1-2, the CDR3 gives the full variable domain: DGGITQSPKYLFRKEGQNVTLSCEQNLNHDAMYWYRQDPGQGLRLIYYSQIVNDFQKGDIAEGYSVSREKKESFPLTVTSAQKNPTAFYLCASSIDLGLDYYGYTFGSGTRLTVV.

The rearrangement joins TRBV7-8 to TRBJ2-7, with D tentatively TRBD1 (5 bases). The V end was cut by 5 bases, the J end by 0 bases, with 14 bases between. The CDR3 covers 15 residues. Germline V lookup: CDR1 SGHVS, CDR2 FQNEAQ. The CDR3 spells CASSPRQTSSYEQYF. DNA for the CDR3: TGTGCCAGCAGCCCCCGACAGACCAGCTCCTACGAGCAGTACTTC.

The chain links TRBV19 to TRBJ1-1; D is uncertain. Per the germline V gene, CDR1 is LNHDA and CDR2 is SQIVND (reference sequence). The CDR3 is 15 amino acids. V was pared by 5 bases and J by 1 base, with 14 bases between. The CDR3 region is CASSVDNSRNTEAFF. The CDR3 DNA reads TGTGCCAGTAGTGTCGACAATAGTAGGAACACTGAAGCTTTCTTT.

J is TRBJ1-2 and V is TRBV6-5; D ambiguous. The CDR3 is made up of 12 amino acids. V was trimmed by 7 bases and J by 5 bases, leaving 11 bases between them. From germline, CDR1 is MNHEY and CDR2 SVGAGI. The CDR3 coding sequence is TGTGCCAGCACCACTTTGAATTATGGCTACACCTTC. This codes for CASTTLNYGYTF.

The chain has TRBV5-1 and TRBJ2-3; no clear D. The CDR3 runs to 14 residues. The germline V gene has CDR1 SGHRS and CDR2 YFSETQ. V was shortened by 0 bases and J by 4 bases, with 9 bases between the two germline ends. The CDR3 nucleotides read TGCGCCAGCAGCTTGGGTAGTCGGGCAGATACGCAGTATTTT. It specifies CASSLGSRADTQYF.

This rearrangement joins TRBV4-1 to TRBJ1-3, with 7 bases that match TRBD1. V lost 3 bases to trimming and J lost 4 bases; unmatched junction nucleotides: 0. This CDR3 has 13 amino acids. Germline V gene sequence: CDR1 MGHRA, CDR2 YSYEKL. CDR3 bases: TGCGCCAGCAGCCAGACAGGGGGAAACACCATATATTTT. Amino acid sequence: CASSQTGGNTIYF.

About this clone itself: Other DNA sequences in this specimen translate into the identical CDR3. This chain's CDR3 is CASSLGQMNTEAFF. The CDR3 DNA sequence: TGCGCCAGCAGCTTGGGACAGATGAACACTGAAGCTTTCTTT. The rearrangement links TRBV5-1 to TRBJ1-1; TRBD1 might be the D (5 bases). V lost 0 bases to trimming and J lost 0 bases, with 6 bases between them. CDR3 length: 14 residues. Germline lookup yields CDR1 SGHRS and CDR2 YFSETQ.

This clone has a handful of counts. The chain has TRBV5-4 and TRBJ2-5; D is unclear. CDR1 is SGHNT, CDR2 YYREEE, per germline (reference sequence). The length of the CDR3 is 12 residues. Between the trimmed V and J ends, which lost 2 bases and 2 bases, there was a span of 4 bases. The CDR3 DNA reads TGTGCCAGCAGCTTCCCGCAAGAGACCCAGTACTTC. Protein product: CASSFPQETQYF. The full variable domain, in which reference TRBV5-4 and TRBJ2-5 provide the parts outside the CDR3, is ETGVTQSPTHLIKTRGQQVTLRCSSQSGHNTVSWYQQALGQGPQFIFQYYREEENGRGNFPPRFSGLQFPNYSSELNVNALELDDSALYLCASSFPQETQYFGPGTRLLVL.

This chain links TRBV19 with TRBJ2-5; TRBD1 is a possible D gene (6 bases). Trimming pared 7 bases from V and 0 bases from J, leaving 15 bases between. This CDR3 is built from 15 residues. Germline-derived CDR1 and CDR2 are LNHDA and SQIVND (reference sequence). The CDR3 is CASKHRDTYQETQYF. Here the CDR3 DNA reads TGTGCCAGTAAGCACCGGGACACGTACCAAGAGACCCAGTACTTC.